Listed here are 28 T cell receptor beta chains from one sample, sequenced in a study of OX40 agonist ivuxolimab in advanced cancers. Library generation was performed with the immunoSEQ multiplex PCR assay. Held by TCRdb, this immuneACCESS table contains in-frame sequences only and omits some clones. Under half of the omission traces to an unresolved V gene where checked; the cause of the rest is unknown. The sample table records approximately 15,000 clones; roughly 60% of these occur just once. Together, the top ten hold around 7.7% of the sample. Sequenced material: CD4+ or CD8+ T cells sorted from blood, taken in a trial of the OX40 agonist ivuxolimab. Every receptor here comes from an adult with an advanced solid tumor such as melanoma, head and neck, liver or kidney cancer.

CDR3: CASSEAPRVGYEQYF. The DNA of the CDR3 is TGTGCCAGCAGTGAAGCACCCAGGGTGGGCTACGAGCAGTACTTC. The chain has TRBV2 and TRBJ2-7; D possibly corresponds to TRBD1 (5 bases). V was trimmed by 0 bases and J by 3 bases, leaving 12 bases between them. The CDR3 contains 15 residues. Germline values: CDR1 SNHLY, CDR2 FYNNEI.

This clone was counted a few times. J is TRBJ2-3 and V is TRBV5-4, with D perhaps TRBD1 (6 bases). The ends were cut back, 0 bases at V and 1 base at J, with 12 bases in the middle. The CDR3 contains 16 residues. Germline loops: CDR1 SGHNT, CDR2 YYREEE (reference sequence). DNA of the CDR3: TGTGCCAGCAGCTTGGCCGCGACAGGCCGCACAGATACGCAGTATTTT. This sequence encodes CASSLAATGRTDTQYF. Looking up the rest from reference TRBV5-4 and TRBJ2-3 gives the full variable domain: ETGVTQSPTHLIKTRGQQVTLRCSSQSGHNTVSWYQQALGQGPQFIFQYYREEENGRGNFPPRFSGLQFPNYSSELNVNALELDDSALYLCASSLAATGRTDTQYFGPGTRLTVL.

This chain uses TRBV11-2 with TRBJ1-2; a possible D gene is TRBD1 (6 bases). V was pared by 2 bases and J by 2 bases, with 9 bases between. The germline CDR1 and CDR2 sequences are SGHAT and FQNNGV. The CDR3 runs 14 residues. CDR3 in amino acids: CASSLSTGNYGYTF. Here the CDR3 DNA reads TGTGCCAGCAGCTTATCTACAGGGAACTATGGCTACACCTTC.

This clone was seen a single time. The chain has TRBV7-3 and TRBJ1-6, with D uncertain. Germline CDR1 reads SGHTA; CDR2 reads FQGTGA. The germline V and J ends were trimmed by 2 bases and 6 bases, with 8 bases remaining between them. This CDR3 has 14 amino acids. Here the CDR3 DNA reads TGTGCCAGCAGCTTATTGGGGAGTAATTCACCCCTCCACTTT. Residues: CASSLLGSNSPLHF.

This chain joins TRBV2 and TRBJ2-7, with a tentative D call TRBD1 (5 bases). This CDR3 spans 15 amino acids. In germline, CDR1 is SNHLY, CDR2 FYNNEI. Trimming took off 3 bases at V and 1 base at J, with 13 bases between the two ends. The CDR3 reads CASSDDRELSYEQYF. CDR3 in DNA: TGTGCCAGCAGTGATGACAGAGAACTTTCCTACGAGCAGTACTTC.

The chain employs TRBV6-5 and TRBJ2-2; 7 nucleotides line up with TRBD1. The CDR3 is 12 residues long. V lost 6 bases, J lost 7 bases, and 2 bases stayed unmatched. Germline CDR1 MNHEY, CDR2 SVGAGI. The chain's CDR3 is CASSWTGGELFF. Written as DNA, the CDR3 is TGTGCCAGCAGCTGGACAGGCGGGGAGCTGTTTTTT.

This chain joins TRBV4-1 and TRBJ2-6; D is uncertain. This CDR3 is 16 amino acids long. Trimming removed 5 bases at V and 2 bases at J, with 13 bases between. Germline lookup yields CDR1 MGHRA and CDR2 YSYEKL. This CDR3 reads CASSFPGEAGANVLTF. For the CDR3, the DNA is TGCGCCAGCAGCTTCCCAGGAGAGGCTGGGGCCAACGTCCTGACTTTC.

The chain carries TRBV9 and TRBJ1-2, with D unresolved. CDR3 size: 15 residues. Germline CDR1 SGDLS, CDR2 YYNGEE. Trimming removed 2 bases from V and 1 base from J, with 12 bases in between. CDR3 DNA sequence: TGTGCCAGCAGCGTCATGGCGACGGATAACTATGGCTACACCTTC. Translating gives CASSVMATDNYGYTF.

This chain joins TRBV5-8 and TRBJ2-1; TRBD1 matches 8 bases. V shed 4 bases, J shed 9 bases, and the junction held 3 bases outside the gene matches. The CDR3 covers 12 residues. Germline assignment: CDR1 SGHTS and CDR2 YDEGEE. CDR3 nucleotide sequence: TGTGCCAGCAGCCCAGGGGGCGGTGAGCAGTTCTTC. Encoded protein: CASSPGGGEQFF. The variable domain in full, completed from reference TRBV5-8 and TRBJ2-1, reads EAGVTQSPTHLIKTRGQQATLRCSPISGHTSVYWYQQALGLGLQFLLWYDEGEERNRGNFPPRFSGRQFPNYSSELNVNALELEDSALYLCASSPGGGEQFFGPGTRLTVL.

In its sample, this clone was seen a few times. The CDR3: CASSPLLSWGMNTGELFF. In DNA form, the CDR3 reads TGTGCCAGCAGCCCCCTTCTATCGTGGGGGATGAACACCGGGGAGCTGTTTTTT. This chain joins TRBV11-2 and TRBJ2-2; the D gene could be TRBD1 or TRBD2 (5 bases each). Germline V lookup: CDR1 SGHAT, CDR2 FQNNGV. There are 18 residues in the CDR3. The germline V and J ends were trimmed by 5 bases and 1 base, with 20 bases remaining between them.

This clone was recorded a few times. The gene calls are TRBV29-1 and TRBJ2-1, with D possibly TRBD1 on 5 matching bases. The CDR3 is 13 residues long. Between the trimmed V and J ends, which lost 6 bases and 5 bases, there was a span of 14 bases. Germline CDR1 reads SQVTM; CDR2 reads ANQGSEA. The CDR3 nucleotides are TGCAGCGTCATTGGGGCCGGTCACAATGAGCAGTTCTTC. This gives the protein CSVIGAGHNEQFF.

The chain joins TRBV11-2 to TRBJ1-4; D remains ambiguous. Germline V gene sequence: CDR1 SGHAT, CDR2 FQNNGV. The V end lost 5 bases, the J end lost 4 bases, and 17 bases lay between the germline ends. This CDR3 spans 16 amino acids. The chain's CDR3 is CASSRLGSRLNEKLFF. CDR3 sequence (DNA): TGTGCCAGCAGCCGATTGGGGTCAAGACTTAATGAAAAACTGTTTTTT. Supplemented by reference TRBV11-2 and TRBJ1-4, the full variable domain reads EAGVAQSPRYKIIEKRQSVAFWCNPISGHATLYWYQQILGQGPKLLIQFQNNGVVDDSQLPKDRFSAERLKGVDSTLKIQPAKLEDSAVYLCASSRLGSRLNEKLFFGSGTQLSVL.

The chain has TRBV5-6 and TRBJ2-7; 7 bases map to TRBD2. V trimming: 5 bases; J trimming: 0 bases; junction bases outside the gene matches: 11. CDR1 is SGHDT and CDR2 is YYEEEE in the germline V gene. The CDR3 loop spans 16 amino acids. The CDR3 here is CASSPLSSGSSYEQYF. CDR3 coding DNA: TGTGCCAGCAGTCCCCTCTCTAGCGGTAGCTCCTACGAGCAGTACTTC.

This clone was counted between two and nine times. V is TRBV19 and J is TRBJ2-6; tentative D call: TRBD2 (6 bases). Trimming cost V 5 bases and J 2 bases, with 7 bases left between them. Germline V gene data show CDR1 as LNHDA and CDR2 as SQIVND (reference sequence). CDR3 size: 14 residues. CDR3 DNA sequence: TGTGCCAGTAGTTGGACTACTGGGGCCAACGTCCTGACTTTC. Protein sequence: CASSWTTGANVLTF.

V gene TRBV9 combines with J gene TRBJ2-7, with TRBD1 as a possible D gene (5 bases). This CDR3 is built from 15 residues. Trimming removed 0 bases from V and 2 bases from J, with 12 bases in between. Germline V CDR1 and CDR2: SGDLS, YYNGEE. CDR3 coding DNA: TGTGCCAGCAGCGTAGCAATCGACAGCACCTACGAGCAGTACTTC. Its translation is CASSVAIDSTYEQYF.

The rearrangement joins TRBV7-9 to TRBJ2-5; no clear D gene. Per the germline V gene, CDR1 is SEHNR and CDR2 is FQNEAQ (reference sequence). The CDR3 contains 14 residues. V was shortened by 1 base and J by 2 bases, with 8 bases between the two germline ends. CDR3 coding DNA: TGTGCCAGCAGCTTAGTAACAGCTCAAGAGACCCAGTACTTC. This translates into CASSLVTAQETQYF.

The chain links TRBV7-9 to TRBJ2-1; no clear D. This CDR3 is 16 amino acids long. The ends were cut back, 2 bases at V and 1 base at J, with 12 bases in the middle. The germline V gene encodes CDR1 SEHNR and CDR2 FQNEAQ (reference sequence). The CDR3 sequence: CASSLPHLGSYNEQFF. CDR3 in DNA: TGTGCCAGCAGCTTACCTCACTTGGGGTCCTACAATGAGCAGTTCTTC.

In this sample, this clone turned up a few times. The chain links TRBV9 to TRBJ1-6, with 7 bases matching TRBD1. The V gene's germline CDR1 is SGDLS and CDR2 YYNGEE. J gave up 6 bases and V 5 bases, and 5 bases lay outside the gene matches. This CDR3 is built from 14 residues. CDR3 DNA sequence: TGTGCCAGCAGTATAACAGGGGCTAATTCACCCCTCCACTTT. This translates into CASSITGANSPLHF.

The CDR3 protein is CASSAGTAPYSNQPQHF. CDR3 DNA: TGTGCCAGCAGCGCCGGGACGGCGCCGTATAGCAATCAGCCCCAGCATTTT. The V and J genes are TRBV7-8 and TRBJ1-5; D might be TRBD1 (5 bases). V gave up 5 bases and J gave up 0 bases, with 17 bases separating them. Germline V CDR1 and CDR2: SGHVS, FQNEAQ. This CDR3 comprises 17 residues. The entire variable domain, with the rest obtained from reference TRBV7-8 and TRBJ1-5, is as follows: GAGVSQSPRYKVAKRGQDVALRCDPISGHVSLFWYQQALGQGPEFLTYFQNEAQLDKSGLPSDRFFAERPEGSVSTLKIQRTQQEDSAVYLCASSAGTAPYSNQPQHFGDGTRLSIL.

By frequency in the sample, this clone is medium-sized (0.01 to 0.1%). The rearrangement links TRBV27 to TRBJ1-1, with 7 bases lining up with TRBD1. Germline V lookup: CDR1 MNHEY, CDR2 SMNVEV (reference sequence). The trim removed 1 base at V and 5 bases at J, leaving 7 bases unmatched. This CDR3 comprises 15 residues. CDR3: CASSLLPTGITEAFF. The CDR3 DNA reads TGTGCCAGCAGTTTATTGCCGACAGGGATAACTGAAGCTTTCTTT.

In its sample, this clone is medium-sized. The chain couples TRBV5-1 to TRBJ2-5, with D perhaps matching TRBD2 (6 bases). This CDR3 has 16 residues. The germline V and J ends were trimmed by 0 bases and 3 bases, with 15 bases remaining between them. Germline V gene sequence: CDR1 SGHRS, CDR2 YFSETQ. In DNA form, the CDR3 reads TGCGCCAGCAGCTTGGCGGCTAGCGCGCCCGAAGAGACCCAGTACTTC. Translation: CASSLAASAPEETQYF.

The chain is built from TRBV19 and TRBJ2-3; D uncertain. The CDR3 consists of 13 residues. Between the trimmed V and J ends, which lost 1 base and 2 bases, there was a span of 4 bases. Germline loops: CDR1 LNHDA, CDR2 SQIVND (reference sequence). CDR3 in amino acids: CASSIVLTDTQYF. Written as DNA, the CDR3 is TGTGCCAGTAGTATAGTACTCACAGATACGCAGTATTTT.

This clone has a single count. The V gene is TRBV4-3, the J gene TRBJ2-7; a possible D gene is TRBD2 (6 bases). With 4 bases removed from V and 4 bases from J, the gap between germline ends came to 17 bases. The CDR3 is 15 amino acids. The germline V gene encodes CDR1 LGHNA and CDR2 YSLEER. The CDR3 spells CASSPGLIGPYEQYF. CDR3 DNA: TGCGCCAGCAGCCCCGGACTAATAGGACCTTACGAGCAGTACTTC.

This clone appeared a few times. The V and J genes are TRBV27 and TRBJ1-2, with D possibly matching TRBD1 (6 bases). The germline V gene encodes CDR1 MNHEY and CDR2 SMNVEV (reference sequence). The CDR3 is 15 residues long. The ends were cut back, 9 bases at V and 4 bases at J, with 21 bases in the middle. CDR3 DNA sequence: TGTGCCAGTATGAATACCGGGACAACTTTCTATGGCTACACCTTC. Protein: CASMNTGTTFYGYTF.

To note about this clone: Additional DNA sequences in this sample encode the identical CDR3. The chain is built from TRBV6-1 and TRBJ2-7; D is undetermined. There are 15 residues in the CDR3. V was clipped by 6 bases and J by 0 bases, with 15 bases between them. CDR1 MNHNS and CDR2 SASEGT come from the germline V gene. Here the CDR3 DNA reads TGTGCCAGCAGAAGAGACATAACCTCCTCCTACGAGCAGTACTTC. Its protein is CASRRDITSSYEQYF.

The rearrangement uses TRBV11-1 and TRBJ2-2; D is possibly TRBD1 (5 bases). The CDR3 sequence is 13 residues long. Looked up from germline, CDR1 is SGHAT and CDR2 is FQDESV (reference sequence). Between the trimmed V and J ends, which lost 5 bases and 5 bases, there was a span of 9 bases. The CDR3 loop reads CASSPPGTGELFF. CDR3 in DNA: TGTGCCAGCAGCCCCCCAGGGACCGGGGAGCTGTTTTTT.

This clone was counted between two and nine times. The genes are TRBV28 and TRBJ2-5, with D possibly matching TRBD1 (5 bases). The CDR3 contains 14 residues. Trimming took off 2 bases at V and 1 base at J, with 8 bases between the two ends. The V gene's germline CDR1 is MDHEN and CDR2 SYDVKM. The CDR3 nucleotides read TGTGCCAGCAGTTTAAGACAGATCCAAGAGACCCAGTACTTC. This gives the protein CASSLRQIQETQYF.

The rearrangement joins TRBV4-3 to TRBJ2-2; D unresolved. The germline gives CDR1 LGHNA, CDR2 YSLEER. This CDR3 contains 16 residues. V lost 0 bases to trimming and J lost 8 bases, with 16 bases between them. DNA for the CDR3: TGCGCCAGCAGCCAAGATTTAGAGAAAGCCCCAGGGGAGCTGTTTTTT. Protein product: CASSQDLEKAPGELFF.